This T cell receptor beta chain appears in the sequencing data of a study of cytomegalovirus exposure and HLA in healthy donors. Overall study results and limits: A few chains tied to CMV proved CMV antigen-specific in vitro.

Trimming removed 5 bases from V and 0 bases from J; junction bases left unmatched: 4. This CDR3 is built from 15 residues. Germline CDR1 and CDR2: MNHEY and SVGAGI. The protocol was immunoSEQ multiplex PCR, while the TCRdb copy is restricted to in-frame clones and leaves out a portion. The sample records fewer than 200,000 clones, 80% to 85% being singletons. In its sample, this clone was seen a few times. Its target is not known. The chain couples TRBV6-5 to TRBJ1-5; TRBD1 matches at 7 bases. The material sequenced was PBMCs. The receptor's source is a woman aged 18-30 years in good health and CMV-seropositive. CDR3 DNA sequence: TGTGCCAGCAGTCGACAGGGTAATAGCAATCAGCCCCAGCATTTT. Residues: CASSRQGNSNQPQHF.